This TCR beta chain was obtained from a study of T cells in Graves' hyperthyroidism and ophthalmopathy. This clonotype was seen ten or more times. The study excluded patients with uncontrolled infection, other autoimmune disease, pregnancy or lactation. From RNA transcripts, TCR beta CDR3 regions were amplified. Researchers ran a first-round RT-PCR on the TCR CDR3 using the HTBI primer set. Using its own MiXCR run on the multiplex PCR reads, TCRdb lists one record per CDR3 protein. The sample holds roughly 400,000 distinct CDR3 sequences; around 15% are singletons and the top ten take under 30%. CDR1 is SGHDT, CDR2 YYEEEE, per germline. With 1 base removed from V and 6 bases from J, the gap between germline ends came to 10 bases. The CDR3 length is 14 residues.

This chain links TRBV5-6 with TRBJ2-2; D ambiguous. The source is a man aged 50 to 59 with Graves' ophthalmopathy. The sequenced material came from blood. CDR3: CASSLFGRPGELFF. CDR3 in DNA: TGTGCCAGCAGCTTGTTTGGGCGTCCCGGGGAGCTGTTTTTT.